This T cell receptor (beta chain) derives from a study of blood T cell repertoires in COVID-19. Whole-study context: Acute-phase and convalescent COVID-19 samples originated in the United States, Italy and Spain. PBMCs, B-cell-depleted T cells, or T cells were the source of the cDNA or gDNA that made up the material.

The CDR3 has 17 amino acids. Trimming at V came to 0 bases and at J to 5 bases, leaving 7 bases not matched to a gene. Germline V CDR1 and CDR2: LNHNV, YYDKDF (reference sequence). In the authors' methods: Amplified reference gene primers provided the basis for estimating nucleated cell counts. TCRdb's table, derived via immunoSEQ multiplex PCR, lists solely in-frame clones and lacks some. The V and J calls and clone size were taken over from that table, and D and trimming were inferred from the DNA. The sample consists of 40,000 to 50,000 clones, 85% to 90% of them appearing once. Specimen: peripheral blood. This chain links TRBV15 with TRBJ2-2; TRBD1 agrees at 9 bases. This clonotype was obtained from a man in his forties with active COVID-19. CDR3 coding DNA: TGTGCCACCAGCAGAGATAGTAACAGGGGGCGGACCGGGGAGCTGTTTTTT. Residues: CATSRDSNRGRTGELFF.